This record covers a single TCR beta chain. This specimen belongs to a study of response to subunit inactivated influenza vaccine. Trimming removed 4 bases at V and 5 bases at J, with 15 bases between. This CDR3 contains 14 residues. From germline, CDR1 is SGDLS and CDR2 YYNGEE. In TCRdb, the RT-PCR reads were re-called with MiXCR into one record per CDR3 protein. Of approximately 250,000 distinct CDR3 sequences listed, less than 15% are singletons. The sample in question was non-naive T cells sorted from PBMCs, obtained less than 15 days before vaccination. This clonotype was sampled from a man in his forties or fifties who received an inactivated influenza vaccine. The rearrangement uses TRBV9 and TRBJ2-5; D uncertain. This CDR3 is CASSLSPIQETQYF. The CDR3 DNA sequence: TGTGCCAGCAGCCTCTCCCCCATACAGGAGACCCAGTACTTC. Full variable domain (remainder filled in from reference TRBV9 and TRBJ2-5): DSGVTQTPKHLITATGQRVTLRCSPRSGDLSVYWYQQSLDQGLQFLIQYYNGEERAKGNILERFSAQQFPDLHSELNLSSLELGDSALYFCASSLSPIQETQYFGPGTRLLVL.